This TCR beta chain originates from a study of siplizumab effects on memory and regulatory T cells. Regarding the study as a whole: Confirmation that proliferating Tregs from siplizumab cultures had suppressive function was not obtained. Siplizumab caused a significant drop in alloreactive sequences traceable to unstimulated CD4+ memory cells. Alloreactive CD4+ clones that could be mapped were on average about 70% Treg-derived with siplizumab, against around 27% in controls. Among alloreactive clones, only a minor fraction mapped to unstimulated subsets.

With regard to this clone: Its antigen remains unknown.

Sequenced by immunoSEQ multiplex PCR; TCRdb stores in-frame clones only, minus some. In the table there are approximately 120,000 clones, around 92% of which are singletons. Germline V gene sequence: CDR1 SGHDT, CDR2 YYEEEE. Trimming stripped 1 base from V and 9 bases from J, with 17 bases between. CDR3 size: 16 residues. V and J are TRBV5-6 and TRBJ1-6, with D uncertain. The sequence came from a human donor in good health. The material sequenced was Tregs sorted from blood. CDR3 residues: CASSLWLIGVRSPLHF. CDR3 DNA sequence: TGTGCCAGCAGCTTGTGGTTAATCGGGGTGCGTTCACCCCTCCACTTT.